A selection of T cell receptor beta chains follows, all from one sample in a study of blood T cell repertoires in COVID-19. Assay used: immunoSEQ multiplex PCR; TCRdb lists only in-frame clones, some missing. The sample has over 200,000 clones, about 90% seen once. The sample taken for sequencing was PBMCs or T cells enriched from blood (not recorded which). These receptors were collected from a human donor in a cohort exposed to, infected with or recovered from COVID-19 (not recorded which). The donor label of this sample is uncertain. Each CDR3 is given with its conserved first and last residue. The D gene is left open where the match is weak. Size is stated for part of the rows, as once, few or many counts, or as a class when the clone is expanded.

j_gene,d_gene,abundance,v_gene,CDR3aa,CDR3nt
TRBJ1-2,TRBD1,-,TRBV7-9,CASSFSWNPGQGANGYTF,TGTGCCAGCAGCTTCAGTTGGAACCCGGGACAGGGGGCTAATGGCTACACCTTC
TRBJ1-2,TRBD1,once,TRBV13,CASSLTTGGMAGYTF,TGTGCCAGCAGCCTGACTACAGGGGGAATGGCCGGCTACACCTTC
TRBJ2-7,TRBD1,-,TRBV3-1/TRBV3-2,CASSSDTGTGNYEQYF,TGTGCCAGCAGCTCTGACACCGGGACAGGTAATTACGAGCAGTACTTC
TRBJ2-7,-,-,TRBV6-2/TRBV6-3,CASSPTGLLLEQYF,TGTGCCAGCAGCCCAACGGGACTCCTCCTAGAGCAGTACTTC
TRBJ2-7,TRBD1,once,TRBV5-4,CASSGTGGYEQYF,TGTGCCAGCAGCGGGACAGGGGGCTACGAGCAGTACTTC
TRBJ2-3,TRBD2,-,TRBV4-1,CASSQDFQRGATDTQYF,TGCGCCAGCAGCCAAGATTTCCAGCGGGGCGCCACAGATACGCAGTATTTT
TRBJ1-2,TRBD1,-,TRBV19,CASRHTTRDRGGYTF,TGTGCCAGTAGACACACCACCCGGGACAGGGGAGGCTACACCTTC
TRBJ2-7,-,-,TRBV7-2,CASSNTGSHEQYF,TGTGCCAGCAGCAATACAGGGTCTCACGAGCAGTACTTC
TRBJ2-5,-,-,TRBV6-2/TRBV6-3,CASSQMGLPAETQYF,TGTGCCAGCAGTCAGATGGGACTTCCTGCGGAGACCCAGTACTTC
TRBJ1-4,-,-,TRBV12-3/TRBV12-4,CASSRQANEKLFF,TGTGCCAGCAGTCGGCAGGCCAATGAAAAACTGTTTTTT
TRBJ1-3,-,-,TRBV29-1,CSVESREVGNTIYF,TGCAGCGTTGAATCTCGGGAGGTTGGAAACACCATATATTTT
TRBJ1-1,-,-,TRBV12-2,CASRLPGQVGVNTEAFF,TGTGCAAGTCGCTTGCCCGGACAAGTAGGAGTGAACACTGAAGCTTTCTTT
TRBJ2-5,-,-,TRBV18,CASSPQEGLKTQYF,TGTGCCAGCTCACCCCAAGAGGGATTGAAGACCCAGTACTTC
TRBJ1-6,-,-,TRBV27,CASSFSGDIPPLHF,TGTGCCAGCAGTTTCTCCGGGGACATTCCCCCCCTCCACTTT
TRBJ1-1,TRBD1,few,TRBV12-3/TRBV12-4,CASSSTGGPEAFF,TGTGCCAGCAGTTCCACAGGGGGCCCTGAAGCTTTCTTT
TRBJ1-1,-,once,TRBV27,CASSLSQGKTEAFF,TGTGCCAGCAGTTTATCACAGGGCAAAACTGAAGCTTTCTTT
TRBJ2-7,TRBD1,few,TRBV27,CAVRDRRYEQYF,TGTGCCGTCCGGGACAGGAGGTACGAGCAGTACTTC
TRBJ2-7,TRBD2,-,TRBV2,CASSAPGLVGSYEQYF,TGTGCCAGCAGTGCCCCTGGACTAGTGGGCTCCTACGAGCAGTACTTC